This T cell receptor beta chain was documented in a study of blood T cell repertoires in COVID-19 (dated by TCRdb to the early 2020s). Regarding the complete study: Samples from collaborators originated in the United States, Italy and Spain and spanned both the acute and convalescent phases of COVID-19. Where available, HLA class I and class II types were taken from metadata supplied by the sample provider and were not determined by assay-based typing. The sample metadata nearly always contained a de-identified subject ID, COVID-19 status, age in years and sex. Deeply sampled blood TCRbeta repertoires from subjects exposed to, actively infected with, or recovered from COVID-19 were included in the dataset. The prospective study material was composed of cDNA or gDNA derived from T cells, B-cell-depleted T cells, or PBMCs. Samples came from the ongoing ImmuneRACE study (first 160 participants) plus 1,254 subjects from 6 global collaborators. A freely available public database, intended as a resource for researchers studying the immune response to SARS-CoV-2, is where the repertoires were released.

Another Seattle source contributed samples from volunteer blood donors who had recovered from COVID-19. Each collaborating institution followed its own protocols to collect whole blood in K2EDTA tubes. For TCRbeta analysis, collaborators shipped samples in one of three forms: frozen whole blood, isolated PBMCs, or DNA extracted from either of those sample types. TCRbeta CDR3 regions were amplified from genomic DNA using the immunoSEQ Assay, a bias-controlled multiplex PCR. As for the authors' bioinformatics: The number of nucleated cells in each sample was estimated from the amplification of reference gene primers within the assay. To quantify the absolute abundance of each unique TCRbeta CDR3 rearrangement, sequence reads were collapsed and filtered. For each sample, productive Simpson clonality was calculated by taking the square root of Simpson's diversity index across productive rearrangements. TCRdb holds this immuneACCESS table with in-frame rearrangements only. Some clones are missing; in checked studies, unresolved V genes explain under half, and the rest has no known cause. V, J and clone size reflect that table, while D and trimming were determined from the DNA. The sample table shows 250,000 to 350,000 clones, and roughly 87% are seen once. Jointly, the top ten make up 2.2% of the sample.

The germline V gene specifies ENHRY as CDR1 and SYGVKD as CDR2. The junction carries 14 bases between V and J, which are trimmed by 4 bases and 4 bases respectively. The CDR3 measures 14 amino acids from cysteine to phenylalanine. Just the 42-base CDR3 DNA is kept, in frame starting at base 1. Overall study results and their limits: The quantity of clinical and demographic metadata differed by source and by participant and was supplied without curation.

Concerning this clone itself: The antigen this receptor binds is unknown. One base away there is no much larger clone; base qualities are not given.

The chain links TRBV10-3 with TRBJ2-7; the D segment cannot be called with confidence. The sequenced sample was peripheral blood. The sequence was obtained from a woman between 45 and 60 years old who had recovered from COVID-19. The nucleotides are TGTGCCATCAGTGCTGTAGGCAGGTTTTACGAGCAGTACTTC. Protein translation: CAISAVGRFYEQYF.